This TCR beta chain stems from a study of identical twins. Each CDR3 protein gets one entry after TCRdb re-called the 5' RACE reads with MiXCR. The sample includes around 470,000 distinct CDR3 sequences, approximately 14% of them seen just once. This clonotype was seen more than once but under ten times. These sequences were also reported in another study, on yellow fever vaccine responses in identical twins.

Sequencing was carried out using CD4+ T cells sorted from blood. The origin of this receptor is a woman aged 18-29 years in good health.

CDR3 DNA sequence: TGTGCCAGCAGCGTAGAAGGGACAATTAATTCACCCCTCCACTTT. The encoded protein is CASSVEGTINSPLHF. This chain joins TRBV9 and TRBJ1-6; D might be TRBD1 (6 bases). Germline CDR1 reads SGDLS; CDR2 reads YYNGEE. V was cut by 0 bases and J by 6 bases, with 10 bases left in between. The CDR3 is 15 residues long.